These 30 T cell receptor beta chains came from one sample sequenced in a study of blood T cell repertoires in COVID-19. Here immunoSEQ multiplex PCR was the method, and the copy in TCRdb shows in-frame clones only, minus some. The profile shows 25,000 to 35,000 clones, about 90% of them singletons. The sample taken for sequencing was peripheral blood. Receptors originate from a man between 60 and 75 years old with active COVID-19.

The rearrangement joins TRBV4-1 to TRBJ1-6; 8 nucleotides align to TRBD1. From germline, CDR1 is MGHRA and CDR2 YSYEKL. The CDR3 contains 16 residues. Unmatched junction bases numbered 10, after V lost 3 bases and J lost 9 bases. The CDR3 region has the DNA TGCGCCAGCAGCCACGACGGACAGGGAGCGGCTTCACCCCTCCACTTT. This encodes CASSHDGQGAASPLHF.

This chain's CDR3 is CASSERGRGNTIYF. The CDR3, as DNA: TGTGCCAGCAGTGAACGGGGAAGGGGAAACACCATATATTTT. The chain is built from TRBV6-1 and TRBJ1-3; D remains unclear. CDR1 and CDR2 from the germline V gene are MNHNS and SASEGT. With 2 bases removed from V and 4 bases from J, the gap between germline ends came to 9 bases. The CDR3 is 14 amino acids.

The CDR3 bases are TGTGCCAGCAGCTTTAGAGAACTTAATTCACCCCTCCACTTT. Its protein is CASSFRELNSPLHF. This chain joins TRBV7-9 and TRBJ1-6; D not certain. Germline V gene data show CDR1 as SEHNR and CDR2 as FQNEAQ (reference sequence). V lost 3 bases, J lost 6 bases, and 9 bases lay in between. The CDR3 length is 14 residues. Complete variable domain (other parts from reference TRBV7-9 and TRBJ1-6): DTGVSQNPRHKITKRGQNVTFRCDPISEHNRLYWYRQTLGQGPEFLTYFQNEAQLEKSRLLSDRFSAERPKGSFSTLEIQRTEQGDSAMYLCASSFRELNSPLHFGNGTRLTVT.

The chain has TRBV18 and TRBJ2-7, with D perhaps TRBD1 (5 bases). Germline V gene sequence: CDR1 KGHSH, CDR2 LQKENI. Trimming cost V 3 bases and J 5 bases, with 11 bases left between them. The CDR3 is 13 residues long. CDR3 protein: CASSPGHWNEQYF. CDR3 bases: TGTGCCAGCTCACCTGGACACTGGAACGAGCAGTACTTC. Supplemented by reference TRBV18 and TRBJ2-7, the full variable domain reads NAGVMQNPRHLVRRRGQEARLRCSPMKGHSHVYWYRQLPEEGLKFMVYLQKENIIDESGMPKERFSAEFPKEGPSILRIQQVVRGDSAAYFCASSPGHWNEQYFGPGTRLTVT.

The chain employs TRBV7-6 and TRBJ2-7, with D uncertain. Germline loops: CDR1 SGHVS, CDR2 FNYEAQ. V lost 1 base and J 3 bases, leaving 13 bases between the germline ends. The CDR3 has 15 residues. As DNA, the CDR3 is TGTGCCAGCAGCTTAGAGGCTGCCGGCGGCTACGAGCAGTACTTC. Translated, it gives CASSLEAAGGYEQYF.

The chain has TRBV5-1 and TRBJ2-5; 9 bases are shared with TRBD1. The length of the CDR3 is 15 residues. The germline V gene has CDR1 SGHRS and CDR2 YFSETQ. V gave up 4 bases and J gave up 4 bases; unmatched junction bases: 8. The DNA of the CDR3 is TGCGCCAGCAGCACCGGACAGGGGATAACAGAGACCCAGTACTTC. Translation: CASSTGQGITETQYF.

The chain is built from TRBV12-3 or TRBV12-4 and TRBJ1-1; D is ambiguous. The CDR3 has 13 residues. With 2 bases removed from V and 1 base from J, the gap between germline ends came to 5 bases. This CDR3 reads CASSLTRNTEAFF. DNA for the CDR3: TGTGCCAGCAGTTTAACGAGGAACACTGAAGCTTTCTTT.

The J gene is TRBJ2-1, the V gene TRBV19, with D tentatively TRBD2 (6 bases). Germline-derived CDR1 and CDR2 are LNHDA and SQIVND (reference sequence). This CDR3 is 17 amino acids long. Trimming pared 3 bases from V and 6 bases from J, leaving 21 bases between. The CDR3 loop reads CASSMSGVILRGNEQFF. The CDR3 DNA is TGTGCCAGTAGTATGTCGGGCGTGATTTTGCGGGGCAATGAGCAGTTCTTC.

The chain has TRBV18 and TRBJ2-7, with 7 bases lining up with TRBD2. Germline V gene lookup returns CDR1 KGHSH and CDR2 LQKENI. This CDR3 is 13 amino acids long. V lost 1 base, J lost 3 bases, and 0 bases stayed unmatched. The CDR3 DNA follows: TGTGCCAGCTCACCACGGGGGGGCTACGAGCAGTACTTC. Translated, it gives CASSPRGGYEQYF.

CDR3 in DNA: TGTGCCAGCAGCTTAGTGGGACAGGGGGCCTCCGAGCAGTACTTC. It codes for CASSLVGQGASEQYF. V is TRBV7-2 and J is TRBJ2-7; 12 bases line up with TRBD1. The CDR3 totals 15 residues. Germline assignment: CDR1 SGHTA and CDR2 FQGNSA. V was clipped by 1 base and J by 6 bases; unmatched bases: 4.

This clone was seen only once. The rearrangement links TRBV27 to TRBJ1-4, with TRBD1 matching over 9 bases. With V trimmed by 4 bases and J by 0 bases, 6 bases remained unmatched. The CDR3 consists of 17 residues. Germline lookup yields CDR1 MNHEY and CDR2 SMNVEV (reference sequence). Here the CDR3 DNA reads TGTGCCAGCAGTTGGACAGGGGTCCCTGCAACTAATGAAAAACTGTTTTTT. Translated, it gives CASSWTGVPATNEKLFF.

With respect to this clone: The junction differs from germline at one of its ends, possibly a read error. The V and J genes are TRBV7-7 and TRBJ1-1; the D gene is possibly TRBD1 (6 bases). Germline values: CDR1 SSHAT, CDR2 FNYEAQ (reference sequence). This CDR3 comprises 13 residues. CDR3 coding DNA: TGTGCTAGCAGCCGACAGGTGAACACTGAAGCTTTCTTT. This codes for CASSRQVNTEAFF.

The gene calls are TRBV25-1 and TRBJ2-1; 7 bases map to TRBD2. Trimming removed 2 bases from V and 3 bases from J; junction bases left unmatched: 4. The CDR3 spans 15 residues. The germline V gene has CDR1 MGHDK and CDR2 SYGVNS. The CDR3: CASSELGGGYNEQFF. The DNA for the CDR3 is TGTGCCAGCAGTGAACTTGGCGGGGGCTACAATGAGCAGTTCTTC. Based on the CDR3 plus reference TRBV25-1 and TRBJ2-1, the full variable domain is EADIYQTPRYLVIGTGKKITLECSQTMGHDKMYWYQQDPGMELHLIHYSYGVNSTEKGDLSSESTVSRIRTEHFPLTLESARPSHTSQYLCASSELGGGYNEQFFGPGTRLTVL.

The chain carries TRBV28 and TRBJ1-2, with no clear D. Germline CDR1 MDHEN, CDR2 SYDVKM. Trimming removed 2 bases at V and 9 bases at J, with 10 bases between. The CDR3 runs 12 residues. CDR3: CASSLPQSSYTF. For the CDR3, the DNA is TGTGCCAGCAGTTTACCCCAGTCGAGCTACACCTTC.

V is TRBV5-4 and J is TRBJ1-3; D not resolved. Trimming shortened V by 1 base and J by 3 bases, and 8 bases separated the two germline ends. From germline, CDR1 is SGHNT and CDR2 YYREEE (reference sequence). CDR3 length equals 14 residues. In DNA form, the CDR3 reads TGTGCCAGCAGCTTGATCGGGGTTGGAAACACCATATATTTT. Translated: CASSLIGVGNTIYF.

The gene calls are TRBV9 and TRBJ2-2; TRBD1 matches at 8 bases. The germline CDR1 and CDR2 sequences are SGDLS and YYNGEE. With V trimmed by 0 bases and J by 1 base, 2 bases remained unmatched. This CDR3 comprises 16 residues. CDR3 in amino acids: CASSVGDRMNTGELFF. In DNA form, the CDR3 reads TGTGCCAGCAGCGTAGGGGACAGGATGAACACCGGGGAGCTGTTTTTT.

The chain carries TRBV6-6 and TRBJ2-2, with D possibly being TRBD1 (6 bases). Germline V gene lookup returns CDR1 MNHNY and CDR2 SVGAGI (reference sequence). This CDR3 is 15 amino acids long. V gave up 6 bases and J gave up 0 bases, with 11 bases separating them. CDR3 DNA: TGTGCCAGCAGAACAGACAGGCCGAACACCGGGGAGCTGTTTTTT. Translation: CASRTDRPNTGELFF.

This clone was observed once. The chain employs TRBV5-1 and TRBJ2-5; weak D call: TRBD2 (7 bases). Trimming shortened V by 0 bases and J by 5 bases, and 17 bases separated the two germline ends. The CDR3 has 16 residues. Per the germline V gene, CDR1 is SGHRS and CDR2 is YFSETQ. The DNA for the CDR3 is TGCGCCAGCAGCTTGGGTCCCGGGGGGACACTGGAGACCCAGTACTTC. Amino acids: CASSLGPGGTLETQYF.

The J gene is TRBJ2-5, the V gene TRBV5-1; 7 bases map to TRBD2. The germline gives CDR1 SGHRS, CDR2 YFSETQ. There are 15 residues in the CDR3. V shed 0 bases, J shed 3 bases, and the junction held 5 bases outside the gene matches. In DNA, the CDR3 is TGCGCCAGCAGCTTGGACGGTACTAGCGAAGAGACCCAGTACTTC. Amino acids: CASSLDGTSEETQYF. The complete variable domain, with remaining parts taken from reference TRBV5-1 and TRBJ2-5, reads KAGVTQTPRYLIKTRGQQVTLSCSPISGHRSVSWYQQTPGQGLQFLFEYFSETQRNKGNFPGRFSGRQFSNSRSEMNVSTLELGDSALYLCASSLDGTSEETQYFGPGTRLLVL.

This sequence joins TRBV5-1 and TRBJ2-1; maybe TRBD1 (6 bases). Trimming shortened V by 0 bases and J by 4 bases, and 8 bases separated the two germline ends. Germline V gene data show CDR1 as SGHRS and CDR2 as YFSETQ. CDR3 size: 14 residues. Here the CDR3 reads CASSLGGPYNEQFF. The CDR3 bases are TGCGCCAGCAGCTTGGGGGGGCCTTACAATGAGCAGTTCTTC.

The V and J genes are TRBV6-4 and TRBJ2-3, with D perhaps matching TRBD2 (5 bases). The germline CDR1 and CDR2 sequences are MRHNA and SNTAGT. There are 13 residues in the CDR3. The ends were cut back, 5 bases at V and 13 bases at J, with 19 bases in the middle. This chain's CDR3 is CASSTNADSWKYF. CDR3 DNA: TGTGCCAGCAGTACCAATGCGGACTCTTGGAAGTATTTT.

This chain uses TRBV7-8 with TRBJ1-2, with TRBD1 identical over 8 bases. CDR1 is SGHVS, CDR2 FQNEAQ, per germline. The CDR3 contains 14 residues. After removal of 4 bases from V and 10 bases from J, the junction contained 11 bases not matched to a gene. The CDR3 loop is CASSSRTGPRIYTF. DNA of the CDR3: TGTGCCAGCAGCTCTAGGACAGGGCCGAGGATCTACACCTTC.

The rearrangement joins TRBV6-5 to TRBJ2-2, with 7 nucleotides matching TRBD1. Trimming at V came to 7 bases and at J to 1 base, leaving 6 bases not matched to a gene. CDR1 is MNHEY and CDR2 is SVGAGI in the germline V gene. CDR3 size: 15 residues. CDR3 loop: CASTPTGMNTGELFF. In DNA, the CDR3 is TGTGCCAGCACCCCGACAGGGATGAACACCGGGGAGCTGTTTTTT.

The chain joins TRBV9 to TRBJ1-1; TRBD1 agrees at 9 bases. This CDR3 comprises 16 residues. The V and J ends lost 4 bases and 3 bases, in that order; junction bases with no gene match: 10. Germline CDR1 SGDLS, CDR2 YYNGEE. CDR3 DNA: TGTGCCAGCAGCCCCTACAGGGGGCGATTTGACACTGAAGCTTTCTTT. This gives the protein CASSPYRGRFDTEAFF.

The chain uses TRBV7-3 and TRBJ1-1; TRBD1 matches 8 bases. The V segment lost 4 bases and the J segment 6 bases; nucleotides outside the gene matches: 4. Looked up from germline, CDR1 is SGHTA and CDR2 is FQGTGA. This CDR3 spans 13 amino acids. The CDR3 nucleotides are TGTGCCAGCAGCTGGGACAGGTCGGCTGAAGCTTTCTTT. It translates to CASSWDRSAEAFF. The full variable domain, in which reference TRBV7-3 and TRBJ1-1 provide the parts outside the CDR3, is GAGVSQTPSNKVTEKGKYVELRCDPISGHTALYWYRQSLGQGPEFLIYFQGTGAADDSGLPNDRFFAVRPEGSVSTLKIQRTERGDSAVYLCASSWDRSAEAFFGQGTRLTVV.

The chain employs TRBV5-1 and TRBJ2-7, with 7 nucleotides matching TRBD1. The CDR3 spans 15 residues. Germline loops: CDR1 SGHRS, CDR2 YFSETQ. J was trimmed by 0 bases and V by 3 bases; bases with no gene match: 6. The CDR3 is CASSSGTVYSYEQYF. In nucleotides, the CDR3 is TGCGCCAGCAGCTCAGGGACAGTCTACTCCTACGAGCAGTACTTC.

The rearrangement uses TRBV5-4 and TRBJ2-2; 7 bases are a match to TRBD1. Germline V gene data show CDR1 as SGHNT and CDR2 as YYREEE (reference sequence). With V trimmed by 5 bases and J by 5 bases, 9 bases remained unmatched. This CDR3 has 15 amino acids. CDR3: CASSTDRARTGELFF. The DNA for the CDR3 is TGTGCCAGCAGTACAGACAGGGCAAGGACCGGGGAGCTGTTTTTT. The full variable domain, with the rest looked up from reference TRBV5-4 and TRBJ2-2, is ETGVTQSPTHLIKTRGQQVTLRCSSQSGHNTVSWYQQALGQGPQFIFQYYREEENGRGNFPPRFSGLQFPNYSSELNVNALELDDSALYLCASSTDRARTGELFFGEGSRLTVL.

CDR3 DNA: TGTGCCAGCAGTGAATCAACTAGCGGCCAAGAGACCCAGTACTTC. Residues: CASSESTSGQETQYF. The chain recombines TRBV25-1 with TRBJ2-5, with 8 bases that match TRBD2. Germline-derived CDR1 and CDR2 are MGHDK and SYGVNS. V shed 1 base and J 1 base; nucleotides not matched to a gene: 2. The CDR3 has 15 residues.

V is TRBV5-4 and J is TRBJ2-1; 8 bases are a match to TRBD2. Germline V CDR1 and CDR2: SGHNT, YYREEE (reference sequence). Germline trimming cut 3 bases from V and 0 bases from J; bases unmatched to any gene: 5. The CDR3 sequence is 16 residues long. CDR3 region: CASSSGGGSSYNEQFF. The CDR3 DNA reads TGTGCCAGCAGCTCGGGCGGGGGGAGCTCCTACAATGAGCAGTTCTTC.

This clone was picked up a small number of times. This CDR3 reads CASAIRGGGGNEQFF. The CDR3 DNA is TGTGCCAGCGCCATTCGGGGCGGGGGGGGCAATGAGCAGTTCTTC. J is TRBJ2-1 and V is TRBV2, with TRBD2 identical over 9 bases. Germline lookup yields CDR1 SNHLY and CDR2 FYNNEI. Unmatched junction bases numbered 11, after V lost 8 bases and J lost 6 bases. This CDR3 region has 15 residues.